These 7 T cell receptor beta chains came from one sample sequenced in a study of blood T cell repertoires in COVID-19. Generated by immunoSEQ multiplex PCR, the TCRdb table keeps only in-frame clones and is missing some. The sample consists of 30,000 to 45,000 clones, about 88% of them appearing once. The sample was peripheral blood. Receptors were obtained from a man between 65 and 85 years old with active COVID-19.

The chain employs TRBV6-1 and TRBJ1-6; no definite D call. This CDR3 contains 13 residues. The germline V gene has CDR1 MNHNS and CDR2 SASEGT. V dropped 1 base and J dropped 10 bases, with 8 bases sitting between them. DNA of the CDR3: TGTGCCAGCAGTGAAGAGAGAGGGTCACCCCTCCACTTT. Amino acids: CASSEERGSPLHF.

In DNA, the CDR3 is TGTGCCAGCAGCTTAAGTGGCAGATTCCTTCAGTACTTC. This codes for CASSLSGRFLQYF. The chain recombines TRBV7-2 with TRBJ2-7; D is ambiguous. Germline V lookup: CDR1 SGHTA, CDR2 FQGNSA. The V and J ends lost 2 bases and 10 bases respectively, with 15 bases between them. This CDR3 has 13 amino acids. The full variable domain, in which reference TRBV7-2 and TRBJ2-7 provide the parts outside the CDR3, is GAGVSQSPSNKVTEKGKDVELRCDPISGHTALYWYRQSLGQGLEFLIYFQGNSAPDKSGLPSDRFSAERTGGSVSTLTIQRTQQEDSAVYLCASSLSGRFLQYFGPGTRLTVT.

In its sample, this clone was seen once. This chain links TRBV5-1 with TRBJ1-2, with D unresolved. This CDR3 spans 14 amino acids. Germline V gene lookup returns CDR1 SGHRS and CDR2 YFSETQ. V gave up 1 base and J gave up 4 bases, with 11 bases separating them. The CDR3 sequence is CASSLMAGIYGYTF. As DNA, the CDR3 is TGCGCCAGCAGCTTGATGGCAGGAATCTATGGCTACACCTTC.

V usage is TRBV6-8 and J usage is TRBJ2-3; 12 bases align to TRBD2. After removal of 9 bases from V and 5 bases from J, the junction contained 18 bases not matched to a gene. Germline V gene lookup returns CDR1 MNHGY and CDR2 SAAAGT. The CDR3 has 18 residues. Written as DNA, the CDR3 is TGTGCCAGGGCCAAACCGGGAGGACTAGCGGGATCAGGAGATACGCAGTATTTT. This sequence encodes CARAKPGGLAGSGDTQYF.

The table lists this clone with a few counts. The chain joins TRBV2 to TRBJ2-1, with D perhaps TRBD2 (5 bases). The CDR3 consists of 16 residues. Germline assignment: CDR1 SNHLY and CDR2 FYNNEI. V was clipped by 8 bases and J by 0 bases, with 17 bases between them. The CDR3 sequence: CASFLDSSYSYNEQFF. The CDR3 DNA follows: TGTGCCAGCTTCCTGGACTCGAGCTACTCCTACAATGAGCAGTTCTTC.

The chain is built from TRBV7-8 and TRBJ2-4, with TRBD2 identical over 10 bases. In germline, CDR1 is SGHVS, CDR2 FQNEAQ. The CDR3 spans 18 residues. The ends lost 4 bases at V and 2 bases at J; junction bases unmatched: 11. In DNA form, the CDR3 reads TGTGCCAGCAGCTCCTACCTTAGCGGGAGGACCTCCAAAAACATTCAGTACTTC. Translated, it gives CASSSYLSGRTSKNIQYF.

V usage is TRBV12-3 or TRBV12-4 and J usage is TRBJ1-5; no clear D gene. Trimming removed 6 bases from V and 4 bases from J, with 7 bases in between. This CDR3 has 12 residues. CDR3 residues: CASRQNNQPQHF. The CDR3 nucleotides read TGTGCCAGCAGACAGAATAATCAGCCCCAGCATTTT.